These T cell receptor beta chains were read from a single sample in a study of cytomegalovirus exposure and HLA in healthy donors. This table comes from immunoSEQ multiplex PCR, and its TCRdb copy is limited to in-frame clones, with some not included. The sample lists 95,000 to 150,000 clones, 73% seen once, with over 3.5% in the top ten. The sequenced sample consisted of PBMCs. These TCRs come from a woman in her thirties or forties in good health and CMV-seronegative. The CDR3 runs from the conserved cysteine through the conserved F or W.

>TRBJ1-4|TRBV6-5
CASRPPGGFNEKLFF
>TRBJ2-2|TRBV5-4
CASSFRLAGIDTGELFF
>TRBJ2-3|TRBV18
CASSPGLAGTDTQYF
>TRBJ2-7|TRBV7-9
CASSPSVGGGDEQYF
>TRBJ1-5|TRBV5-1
CASSSPQGPRGPQHF
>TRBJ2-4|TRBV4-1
CASSYTDREAKNIQYF
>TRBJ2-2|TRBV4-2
CASSIGQGGASGELFF
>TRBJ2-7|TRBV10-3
CAISPISLLEQYF
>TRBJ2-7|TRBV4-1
CASSQDAGELYEQYF
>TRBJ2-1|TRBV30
CAWNLTPNEQFF
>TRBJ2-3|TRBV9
CASSVAGGGHTDTQYF
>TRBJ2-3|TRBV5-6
CASSRRLASGDTQYF
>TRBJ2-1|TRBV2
CASRGREVGEQFF
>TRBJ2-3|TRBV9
CASSWGLRADTQYF
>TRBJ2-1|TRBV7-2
CASLPQGAGSSYNEQFF
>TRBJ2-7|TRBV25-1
CASRGTSGTYEQYF
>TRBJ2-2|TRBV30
CASTSGKWSGELFF
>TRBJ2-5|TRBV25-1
CASSGTGGQETQYF
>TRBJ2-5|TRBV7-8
CASSLRWGQETQYF
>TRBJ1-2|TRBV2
CASSEQGATGYTF
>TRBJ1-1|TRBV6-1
CASSSRVAREAFF
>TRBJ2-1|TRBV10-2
CASRLAGDNEQFF
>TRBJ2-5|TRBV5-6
CASSDVTGGFRETQYF